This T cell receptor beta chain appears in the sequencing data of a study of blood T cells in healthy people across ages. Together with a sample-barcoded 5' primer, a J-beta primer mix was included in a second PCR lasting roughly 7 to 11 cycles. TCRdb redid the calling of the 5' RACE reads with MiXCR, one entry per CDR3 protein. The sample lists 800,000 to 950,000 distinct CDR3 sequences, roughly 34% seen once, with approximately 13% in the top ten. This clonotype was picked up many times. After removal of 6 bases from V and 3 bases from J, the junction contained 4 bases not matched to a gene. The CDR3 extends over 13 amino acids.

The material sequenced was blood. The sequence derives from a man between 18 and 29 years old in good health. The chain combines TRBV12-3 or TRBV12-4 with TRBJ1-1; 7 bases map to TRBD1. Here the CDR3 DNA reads TGTGCCAGCAGCCAGACAGGGTACACTGAAGCTTTCTTT. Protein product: CASSQTGYTEAFF.